The clone carrying this T cell receptor (beta chain) was counted only a few times. V lost 1 base, J lost 0 bases, and 8 bases stayed unmatched. Germline-derived CDR1 and CDR2 are LGHNA and YSLEER. The length of the CDR3 is 18 residues. The data are from a study of blood T cell repertoires in COVID-19. Overall study context: Sources were T cells, B-cell-depleted T cells, or PBMCs; the material itself was cDNA or gDNA.

In the study's own analysis: Scientists estimated how many nucleated cells there were by amplifying reference gene primers. The repertoire was sequenced with immunoSEQ multiplex PCR; TCRdb's copy has only in-frame clones and lacks some. That table furnishes V, J and clone size, whereas the DNA furnished D and trimming. The table includes about 58,000 clones, around nine tenths detected once. Source material: peripheral blood. The chain recombines TRBV4-3 with TRBJ2-1; TRBD2 aligns across 8 bases. The source is a human donor with active COVID-19. The donor label of this sample is uncertain. The CDR3 DNA sequence: TGCGCCAGCAGCCAAGGGGCGGGGGGACCGTCCTCCTACAATGAGCAGTTCTTC. Translating it yields CASSQGAGGPSSYNEQFF.